These 14 T cell receptor delta chains came from one sample sequenced in a study of gamma-delta chains in newborns, infants, children. TCRdb applied CATT to the reads for clone calling. The sample lists about 7,000 delta-chain clones; 0.6% to 0.8% were seen once. Sequencing was done on a sample of blood. These receptors originate from a child who was a newborn, infant or young child, either healthy, febrile or measles-vaccinated (not recorded which).

Remarks on this clone: Translating this DNA gives a protein that differs at residue 9 from the TCRdb one, which belongs to a much larger clone; a read error is likely, and the protein shown is this translation. The chain is built from TRDV2 and TRDJ3; D unresolved. The CDR3 contains 16 residues. Germline values: CDR1 GEAIGNYY, CDR2 EKD. The CDR3, as DNA: TGTGCCTGTGACACCGTACTCTCCCGGGACACCCGACAGATGTTTTTC. This codes for CACDTVLSRDTRQMFF.

In regard to this clone: This DNA translates differently at residue 18 from the TCRdb protein, which is that of a much larger clone; a read error is likely, and the protein shown is the DNA's own translation. The rearrangement links TRDV2 to TRDJ3; 10 bases align to TRDD3. This CDR3 region has 20 residues. The V gene's germline CDR1 is GEAIGNYY and CDR2 EKD. The CDR3 region is CACDRWGDTRGSWDTRQIFF. The CDR3 DNA reads TGTGCCTGTGATCGTTGGGGGGATACGCGGGGCTCCTGGGACACCCGACAGATATTTTTC.

This clone was picked up one time. This chain joins TRDV2 and TRDJ1; 11 bases align to TRDD3. Germline values: CDR1 GEAIGNYY, CDR2 EKD. J was trimmed by 0 bases and V by 2 bases; bases with no gene match: 7. The CDR3 extends over 17 amino acids. The chain's CDR3 is CACDNLMGDTYTDKLIF. Here the CDR3 DNA reads TGTGCCTGTGACAACTTAATGGGGGATACGTACACCGATAAACTCATCTTT.

As regards this clone: A read error is possible here, since a much larger clone lies one base away. The chain couples TRDV2 to TRDJ3, with TRDD3 matching over 8 bases. Germline values: CDR1 GEAIGNYY, CDR2 EKD. This CDR3 has 20 residues. The CDR3: CACDTVKGYGSSWGTRQMFF. As DNA, the CDR3 is TGTGCCTGTGACACCGTAAAGGGATACGGTAGCTCCTGGGGCACCCGACAGATGTTTTTC.

In its sample, this clone is medium-sized. The chain links TRDV2 to TRDJ3; 11 positions match TRDD3. The length of the CDR3 is 22 residues. Per germline, CDR1 GEAIGNYY and CDR2 EKD. Trimming removed 3 bases from V and 1 base from J; junction bases left unmatched: 16. Here the CDR3 DNA reads TGTGCCTGTGACCACGTGTTTACTGGGGGATATTGGTCATCCTGGGACACCCGACAGATGTTTTTC. This translates into CACDHVFTGGYWSSWDTRQMFF.

About this clone itself: The TCRdb protein, from a much larger clone, departs from this DNA's translation at residue 14, likely by read error; the protein shown derives from the DNA. V gene TRDV2 combines with J gene TRDJ1; 11 bases match TRDD3. This CDR3 spans 16 amino acids. Germline V gene sequence: CDR1 GEAIGNYY, CDR2 EKD. DNA for the CDR3: TGCGCCTGTGTACTGGGGGATAAGGAGTACACCGATAAAATCATCTTT. Its translation is CACVLGDKEYTDKIIF.

This clone was counted only a few times. A much larger clone differs by one base, so this may be a read error. The V gene is TRDV2, the J gene TRDJ3; 8 bases agree with TRDD3. The CDR3 is 17 amino acids. Germline CDR1 reads GEAIGNYY; CDR2 reads EKD. The CDR3, as DNA: TGTGCCTGTGACACCGTACTGGGGGCCTGGGGCACCCGACAGATGTTTTTC. Protein product: CACDTVLGAWGTRQMFF.

Of note for this clone: The protein held in TCRdb is that of a much larger clone and does not match this DNA's translation at residue 4, likely because of a read error; the protein shown is translated from the DNA. The chain uses TRDV2 and TRDJ3, with a weak D call TRDD3 (5 bases). The germline V gene has CDR1 GEAIGNYY and CDR2 EKD. The CDR3 runs to 14 residues. The germline V and J ends were trimmed by 5 bases and 11 bases, with 15 bases remaining between them. CDR3 residues: CACGPVGRPRQMFF. Here the CDR3 DNA reads TGTGCCTGTGGGCCTGTGGGGAGACCCCGACAGATGTTTTTC.

This clone was seen a few times. This DNA's translation differs at residue 12 from TCRdb's protein, which comes from a much larger clone; a read error is likely, and the protein shown is translated from the DNA. The CDR3 nucleotides are TGTGCCTGTGACCCCGTGGTGGGGGATACGCGACCCTGGGACACCCGACAGATGTTTTTC. Its protein product is CACDPVVGDTRPWDTRQMFF. This rearrangement joins TRDV2 to TRDJ3; 11 bases agree with TRDD3. This CDR3 has 20 amino acids. Germline-derived CDR1 and CDR2 are GEAIGNYY and EKD. V gave up 3 bases and J gave up 2 bases; unmatched junction bases: 11.

There are a few counts of this clone. TCRdb's protein, taken from a much larger clone, differs from this DNA's translation at residue 6, likely owing to a read error; the protein displayed comes from the DNA. The chain uses TRDV2 and TRDJ3; 13 positions match TRDD3. Germline V gene lookup returns CDR1 GEAIGNYY and CDR2 EKD. The length of the CDR3 is 21 residues. Trimming removed 1 base from V and 2 bases from J; junction bases left unmatched: 10. The CDR3 loop reads CACDTPTGGYDFPWDTRQMFF. The CDR3 DNA reads TGTGCCTGTGACACTCCCACTGGGGGATACGATTTCCCCTGGGACACCCGACAGATGTTTTTC.

This clone is termed medium-sized. This sequence joins TRDV2 and TRDJ3, with D tentatively TRDD3 (5 bases). The CDR3 runs to 19 residues. The V end was cut by 0 bases, the J end by 0 bases, with 14 bases between. Germline V lookup: CDR1 GEAIGNYY, CDR2 EKD. The CDR3 reads CACDTWGHKSSWDTRQMFF. The CDR3 DNA reads as TGTGCCTGTGACACCTGGGGTCACAAGAGCTCCTGGGACACCCGACAGATGTTTTTC.

Notes on this clone: The protein in TCRdb stems from a much larger clone and differs at residue 3 from this DNA's translation, likely a read error; here the protein is translated from the DNA. The chain is built from TRDV2 and TRDJ3, with 8 bases that match TRDD3. CDR1 is GEAIGNYY and CDR2 is EKD in the germline V gene. The CDR3 is made up of 16 amino acids. CDR3 sequence (DNA): TGTGCCCGTGACACCGTGGGGGATTGGGACACCCGACAGATGTTTTTC. The encoded protein is CARDTVGDWDTRQMFF.

This clone has ten or more counts. Being one base from a much bigger clone, this may be a read error. The chain couples TRDV2 to TRDJ1; 7 bases are shared with TRDD3. V was pared by 4 bases and J by 5 bases, with 6 bases of the junction left unmatched. The CDR3 is made up of 13 amino acids. Germline values: CDR1 GEAIGNYY, CDR2 EKD. CDR3 DNA sequence: TGTGCCTGTGAGCCTATTGGGGGAGATAAACTCATCTTT. Its translation is CACEPIGGDKLIF.

This clone has a handful of counts. A much larger clone differs from this one at a single base, so this may be a read error. This same CDR3 is encoded by further DNA sequences in the sample. V is TRDV2 and J is TRDJ3; D not certain. CDR3 size: 15 residues. In germline, CDR1 is GEAIGNYY, CDR2 EKD. V was shortened by 3 bases and J by 0 bases, with 5 bases between the two germline ends. The chain's CDR3 is CACDWVSWDTRQMFF. CDR3 in DNA: TGTGCCTGTGACTGGGTCTCCTGGGACACCCGACAGATGTTTTTC.